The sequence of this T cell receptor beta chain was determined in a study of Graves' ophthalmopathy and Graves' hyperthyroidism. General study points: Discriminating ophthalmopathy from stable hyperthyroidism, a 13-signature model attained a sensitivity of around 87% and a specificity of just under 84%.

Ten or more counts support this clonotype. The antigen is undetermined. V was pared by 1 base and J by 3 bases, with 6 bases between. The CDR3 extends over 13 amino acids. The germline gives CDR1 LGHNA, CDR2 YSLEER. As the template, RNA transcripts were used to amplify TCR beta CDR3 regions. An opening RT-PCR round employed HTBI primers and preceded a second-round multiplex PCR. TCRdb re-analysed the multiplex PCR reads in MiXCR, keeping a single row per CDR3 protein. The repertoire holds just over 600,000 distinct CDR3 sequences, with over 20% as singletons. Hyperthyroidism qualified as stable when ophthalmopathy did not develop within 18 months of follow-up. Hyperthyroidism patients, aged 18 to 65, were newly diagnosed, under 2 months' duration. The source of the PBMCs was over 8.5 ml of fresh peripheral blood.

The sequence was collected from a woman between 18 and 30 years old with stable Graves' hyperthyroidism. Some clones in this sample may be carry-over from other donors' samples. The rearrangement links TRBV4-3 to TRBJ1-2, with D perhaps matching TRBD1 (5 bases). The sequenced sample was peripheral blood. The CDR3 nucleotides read TGCGCCAGCAGCCAAGTGGGGCACTATGGCTACACCTTC. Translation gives CASSQVGHYGYTF.